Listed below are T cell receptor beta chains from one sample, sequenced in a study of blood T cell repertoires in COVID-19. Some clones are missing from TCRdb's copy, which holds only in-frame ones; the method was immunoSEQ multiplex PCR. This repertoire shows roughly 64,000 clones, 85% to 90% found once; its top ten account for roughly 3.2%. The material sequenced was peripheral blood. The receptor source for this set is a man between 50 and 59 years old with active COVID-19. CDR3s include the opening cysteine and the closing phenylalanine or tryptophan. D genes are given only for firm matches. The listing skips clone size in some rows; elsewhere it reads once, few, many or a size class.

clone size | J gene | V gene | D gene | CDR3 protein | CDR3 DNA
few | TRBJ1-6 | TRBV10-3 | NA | CAISESTAYNSPLHF | TGTGCCATCAGTGAGTCAACAGCCTATAATTCACCCCTCCACTTT
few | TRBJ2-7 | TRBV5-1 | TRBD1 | CASSLRTGGLSSYEQYF | TGCGCCAGCAGCCTTAGGACAGGGGGCCTTAGCTCCTACGAGCAGTACTTC
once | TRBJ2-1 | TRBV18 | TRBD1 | CASSYRGGQGSYNEQFF | TGTGCCAGCTCCTACAGGGGGGGACAGGGGTCCTACAATGAGCAGTTCTTC
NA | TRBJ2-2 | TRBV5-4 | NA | CASSLYLGNTGELFF | TGTGCCAGCAGCTTGTATCTGGGCAACACCGGGGAGCTGTTTTTT
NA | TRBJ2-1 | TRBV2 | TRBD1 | CASRDRGADEQFF | TGTGCCAGTCGGGACAGGGGGGCGGATGAGCAGTTCTTC
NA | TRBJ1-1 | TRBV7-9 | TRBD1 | CASRSRQGKYTEAFF | TGTGCCAGCAGGTCCCGACAGGGAAAGTACACTGAAGCTTTCTTT
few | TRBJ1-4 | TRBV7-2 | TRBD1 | CASSGGRDRGEKLFF | TGTGCCAGCAGTGGGGGGCGGGACAGGGGAGAAAAACTGTTTTTT
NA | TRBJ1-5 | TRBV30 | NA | CAWSVSGFGQPQHF | TGTGCCTGGAGTGTATCAGGGTTCGGTCAGCCCCAGCATTTT
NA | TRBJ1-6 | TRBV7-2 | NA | CASSPTRGGVDSPLHF | TGTGCCAGCAGCCCGACGAGGGGGGGGGTAGATTCACCCCTCCACTTT
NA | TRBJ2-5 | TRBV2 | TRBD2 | CASSDGTSRALETQYF | TGTGCCAGCAGTGATGGGACTAGCCGTGCATTGGAGACCCAGTACTTC
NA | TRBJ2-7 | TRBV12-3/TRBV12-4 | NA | CASSFEVLGEQYF | TGTGCCAGCAGTTTTGAGGTCTTAGGAGAGCAGTACTTC
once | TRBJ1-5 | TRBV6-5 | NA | CASSYSHYSNQPQHF | TGTGCCAGCAGTTACTCCCACTATAGCAATCAGCCCCAGCATTTT
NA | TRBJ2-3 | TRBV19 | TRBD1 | CASGRRGTGAPTDTQYF | TGTGCCAGTGGCCGTCGGGGGACAGGGGCTCCCACAGATACGCAGTATTTT
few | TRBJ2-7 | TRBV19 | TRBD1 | CASSQQGSYEQYF | TGTGCCAGTAGCCAACAGGGGTCCTACGAGCAGTACTTC
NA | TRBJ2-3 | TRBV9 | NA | CASSVDRTDTQYF | TGTGCCAGCAGCGTAGACAGGACAGATACGCAGTATTTT
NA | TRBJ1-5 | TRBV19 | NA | CASNRGLGRSNQPQHF | TGTGCCAGTAACCGGGGACTGGGAAGGAGCAATCAGCCCCAGCATTTT
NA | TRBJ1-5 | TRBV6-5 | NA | CASSPHLDGGQPQHF | TGTGCCAGCAGTCCACACCTCGACGGGGGGCAGCCCCAGCATTTT
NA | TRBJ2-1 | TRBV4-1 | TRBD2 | CASSQGVSGGFEQFF | TGCGCCAGCAGCCAAGGGGTTAGCGGGGGTTTTGAGCAGTTCTTC
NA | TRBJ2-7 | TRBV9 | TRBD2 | CASSPSTGGRRYEQYF | TGTGCCAGCAGCCCCAGCACCGGGGGGAGACGGTACGAGCAGTACTTC
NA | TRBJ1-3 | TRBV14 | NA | CASMGAGAANTIYF | TGTGCCAGCATGGGGGCGGGCGCCGCAAACACCATATATTTT
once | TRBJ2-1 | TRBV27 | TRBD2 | CASRPSGRPNEQFF | TGTGCCAGCAGACCTAGCGGGAGGCCAAATGAGCAGTTCTTC
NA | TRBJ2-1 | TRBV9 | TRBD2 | CASSVVSGGGNEQFF | TGTGCCAGCAGCGTAGTTAGCGGGGGGGGCAATGAGCAGTTCTTC
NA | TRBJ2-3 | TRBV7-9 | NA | CASSPPGVISTDTQYF | TGTGCCAGCAGCCCTCCCGGGGTAATTAGCACAGATACGCAGTATTTT
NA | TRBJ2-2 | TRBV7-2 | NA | CASSPVMAGNTGELFF | TGTGCCAGCAGCCCAGTAATGGCAGGGAACACCGGGGAGCTGTTTTTT
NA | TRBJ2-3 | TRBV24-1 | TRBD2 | CATSDPTSGGTDTQYF | TGTGCCACCAGTGACCCGACTAGCGGGGGCACAGATACGCAGTATTTT
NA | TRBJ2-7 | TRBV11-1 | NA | CASSLGPSGVTYEQYF | TGTGCCAGCAGCTTAGGCCCGTCGGGTGTCACCTACGAGCAGTACTTC
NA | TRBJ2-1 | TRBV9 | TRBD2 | CASSVVSGRRNEQFF | TGTGCCAGCAGCGTAGTTAGCGGGAGACGAAATGAGCAGTTCTTC
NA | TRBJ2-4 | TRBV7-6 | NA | CASSSPGDIQYF | TGTGCCAGCAGCTCCCCAGGGGACATTCAGTACTTC
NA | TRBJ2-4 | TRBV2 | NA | CASSEEAGQDIQYF | TGTGCCAGCAGTGAAGAGGCAGGGCAGGACATTCAGTACTTC
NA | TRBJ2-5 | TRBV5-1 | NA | CASSLGVSGIGEQETQYF | TGCGCCAGCAGCTTGGGGGTTAGCGGTATTGGTGAGCAAGAGACCCAGTACTTC
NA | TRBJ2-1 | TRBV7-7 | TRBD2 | CASSTGTSGGNEQFF | TGTGCTAGCAGCACCGGGACTAGCGGGGGGAATGAGCAGTTCTTC
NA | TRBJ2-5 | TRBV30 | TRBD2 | CASIAGLAGYETQYF | TGTGCCTCCATCGCCGGACTAGCGGGATATGAGACCCAGTACTTC
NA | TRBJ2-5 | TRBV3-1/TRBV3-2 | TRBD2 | CASSPWGSGFKETQYF | TGTGCCAGCAGCCCCTGGGGTAGCGGGTTTAAAGAGACCCAGTACTTC
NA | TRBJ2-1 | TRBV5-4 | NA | CASSLELASPEQFF | TGTGCCAGCAGCTTGGAACTAGCTAGTCCTGAGCAGTTCTTC
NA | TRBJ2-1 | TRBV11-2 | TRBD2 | CASSQTSARYNEQFF | TGTGCCAGCAGCCAAACTAGCGCACGCTACAATGAGCAGTTCTTC
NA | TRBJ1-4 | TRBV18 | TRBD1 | CASSPPTGGADEKLFF | TGTGCCAGCTCACCCCCGACAGGGGGCGCTGATGAAAAACTGTTTTTT
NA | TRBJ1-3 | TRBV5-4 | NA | CASSLRQAENTIYF | TGTGCCAGCAGCTTGAGACAGGCAGAAAACACCATATATTTT
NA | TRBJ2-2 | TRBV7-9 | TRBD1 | CASSSGTGVTGELFF | TGTGCCAGCAGCTCCGGGACAGGGGTAACCGGGGAGCTGTTTTTT
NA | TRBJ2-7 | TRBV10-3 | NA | CAISEYRLYEQYF | TGTGCCATCAGTGAGTACAGGCTCTACGAGCAGTACTTC
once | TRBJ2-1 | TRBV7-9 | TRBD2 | CASSTRRSGLAASYNEQFF | TGTGCCAGCAGCACCCGTCGTTCGGGACTAGCTGCCTCCTACAATGAGCAGTTCTTC
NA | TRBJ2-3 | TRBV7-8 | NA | CASSLRAAIIASTDTQYF | TGTGCCAGCAGCTTACGAGCGGCCATAATCGCTAGCACAGATACGCAGTATTTT
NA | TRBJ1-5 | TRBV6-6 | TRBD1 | CASSMTGLRQPQHF | TGTGCCAGCAGCATGACAGGGTTGAGACAGCCCCAGCATTTT
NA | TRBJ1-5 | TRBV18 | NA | CASSPSGGNRPQHF | TGTGCCAGCTCACCATCCGGGGGTAATCGACCCCAGCATTTT
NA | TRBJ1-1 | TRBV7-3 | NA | CASSLRASPTEAFF | TGTGCCAGCAGCTTAAGAGCATCCCCCACCGAAGCTTTCTTT
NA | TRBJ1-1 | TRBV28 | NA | CASSTGFGTEAFF | TGTGCCAGCAGTACAGGGTTTGGCACTGAAGCTTTCTTT
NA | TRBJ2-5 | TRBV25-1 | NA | CASNSDYPRRETQYF | TGTGCCAGCAACTCGGACTACCCCCGGAGGGAGACCCAGTACTTC
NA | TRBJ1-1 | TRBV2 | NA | CASSNQGPNTEAFF | TGTGCCAGCAGTAATCAGGGGCCGAACACTGAAGCTTTCTTT